The 25 T cell receptor beta chains below were found in one sample sequenced in a study of cytomegalovirus exposure and HLA in healthy donors. TCRdb's table, derived via immunoSEQ multiplex PCR, lists solely in-frame clones and lacks some. Among about 260,000 clones listed, about 90% were seen once. Sequenced: PBMCs. These receptors all come from a woman aged 30 to 39 in good health and CMV-seronegative.

This chain links TRBV4-2 with TRBJ1-2; no firm D call. From germline, CDR1 is LGHNA and CDR2 YNFKEQ. The CDR3 is 16 amino acids. The germline V and J ends were trimmed by 0 bases and 0 bases, with 11 bases remaining between them. DNA for the CDR3: TGTGCCAGCAGCCAAGATCTTGGCCAGCCTAACTATGGCTACACCTTC. As protein: CASSQDLGQPNYGYTF.

The genes are TRBV5-1 and TRBJ2-7; D is undetermined. Germline lookup yields CDR1 SGHRS and CDR2 YFSETQ. There are 11 residues in the CDR3. Trimming left V 4 bases short and J 2 bases short, with 4 bases between. CDR3 in DNA: TGCGCCAGCAGCGCAACCTACGAGCAGTACTTC. It encodes CASSATYEQYF.

The rearrangement joins TRBV9 to TRBJ2-1; 13 positions match TRBD2. Germline V gene data show CDR1 as SGDLS and CDR2 as YYNGEE. The CDR3 has 16 amino acids. The V and J ends lost 0 bases and 8 bases, in that order; junction bases with no gene match: 5. The CDR3 is CASSVGGLAGLDEQFF. In nucleotides, the CDR3 is TGTGCCAGCAGCGTAGGGGGACTAGCGGGACTCGATGAGCAGTTCTTC. The whole variable domain, remainder taken from reference TRBV9 and TRBJ2-1, is DSGVTQTPKHLITATGQRVTLRCSPRSGDLSVYWYQQSLDQGLQFLIQYYNGEERAKGNILERFSAQQFPDLHSELNLSSLELGDSALYFCASSVGGLAGLDEQFFGPGTRLTVL.

The V gene is TRBV5-1, the J gene TRBJ1-5, with 7 bases identical to TRBD1. Trimming at V came to 4 bases and at J to 2 bases, leaving 6 bases not matched to a gene. Per the germline V gene, CDR1 is SGHRS and CDR2 is YFSETQ. The CDR3 is made up of 15 amino acids. The CDR3, as DNA: TGCGCCAGCAGCGCTACCGGGACAGGCAATCAGCCCCAGCATTTT. This encodes CASSATGTGNQPQHF. Variable domain in full (rest from reference TRBV5-1 and TRBJ1-5): KAGVTQTPRYLIKTRGQQVTLSCSPISGHRSVSWYQQTPGQGLQFLFEYFSETQRNKGNFPGRFSGRQFSNSRSEMNVSTLELGDSALYLCASSATGTGNQPQHFGDGTRLSIL.

The V gene is TRBV28, the J gene TRBJ1-4; 7 bases fit TRBD1. V lost 5 bases to trimming and J lost 3 bases; unmatched junction nucleotides: 6. Germline CDR1 is MDHEN and CDR2 is SYDVKM. The CDR3 consists of 15 residues. The CDR3 DNA reads as TGTGCCAGCAGTCCCCGGACAGGCCCTAATGAAAAACTGTTTTTT. It specifies CASSPRTGPNEKLFF.

The table lists this clone with a few counts. The V call is TRBV4-3, the J call TRBJ1-1; unclear D gene. The germline V gene has CDR1 LGHNA and CDR2 YSLEER. CDR3 length: 14 amino acids. The ends were cut back, 1 base at V and 0 bases at J, with 6 bases in the middle. The CDR3 DNA follows: TGCGCCAGCAGCCAAGCTCGATTGAACACTGAAGCTTTCTTT. Its translation: CASSQARLNTEAFF.

The chain employs TRBV11-2 and TRBJ2-1; D gene unclear. Germline V gene sequence: CDR1 SGHAT, CDR2 FQNNGV. Trimming pared 5 bases from V and 0 bases from J, leaving 14 bases between. This CDR3 region has 16 residues. The CDR3 here is CASSGRTDSSYNEQFF. The DNA of the CDR3 is TGTGCCAGCAGCGGACGGACGGATAGCTCCTACAATGAGCAGTTCTTC.

In the case of this clone: Other DNA sequences of this sample code for an identical CDR3. This sequence joins TRBV19 and TRBJ2-7, with a weak D call TRBD2 (5 bases). CDR1 and CDR2 from the germline V gene are LNHDA and SQIVND (reference sequence). The CDR3 runs to 15 residues. Trimming left V 1 base short and J 3 bases short, with 13 bases between. Written as DNA, the CDR3 is TGTGCCAGTAGTATAGGCACGGGAATCAGCTACGAGCAGTACTTC. It yields the protein CASSIGTGISYEQYF.

This chain uses TRBV6-5 with TRBJ1-2, with TRBD1 as a possible D gene (6 bases). CDR1 MNHEY and CDR2 SVGAGI come from the germline V gene. Trimming pared 0 bases from V and 0 bases from J, leaving 8 bases between. CDR3 length: 15 residues. CDR3 coding DNA: TGTGCCAGCAGTTACTCGAGGGGGACTAACTATGGCTACACCTTC. It translates to CASSYSRGTNYGYTF.

V is TRBV5-1 and J is TRBJ2-7; 9 nucleotides align to TRBD1. The CDR3 sequence is 14 residues long. The germline gives CDR1 SGHRS, CDR2 YFSETQ. J gave up 3 bases and V 5 bases, and 6 bases lay outside the gene matches. Written as DNA, the CDR3 is TGCGCCAGCAGGACCGGGACAGGGAACTACGAGCAGTACTTC. Its translation: CASRTGTGNYEQYF.

The rearrangement uses TRBV25-1 and TRBJ2-5, with a weak D call TRBD1 (5 bases). The CDR3 length is 13 residues. Per germline, CDR1 MGHDK and CDR2 SYGVNS. Trimming removed 6 bases from V and 2 bases from J, with 10 bases in between. This CDR3 is CASSQGAQETQYF. The CDR3 DNA follows: TGTGCCAGCAGCCAAGGGGCGCAAGAGACCCAGTACTTC.

The chain employs TRBV6-5 and TRBJ1-1; 8 bases align to TRBD1. The CDR3 contains 13 residues. Losses at the gene ends were 6 bases for V and 4 bases for J; bases not matched to a gene: 4. CDR1 is MNHEY and CDR2 is SVGAGI in the germline V gene. The CDR3 nucleotides are TGTGCCAGCAGGGCAGGGGGCTTCACTGAAGCTTTCTTT. Translating it yields CASRAGGFTEAFF.

The chain has TRBV27 and TRBJ1-2, with TRBD1 matching 8 bases. The CDR3 extends over 14 amino acids. The V gene end was trimmed by 4 bases and the J gene end by 5 bases; junction bases not matched to a gene: 6. CDR1 and CDR2 (germline): MNHEY, SMNVEV (reference sequence). The DNA of the CDR3 is TGTGCCAGCAGTTCCCCCGGACAGGGATATGGCTACACCTTC. Translating gives CASSSPGQGYGYTF.

J is TRBJ2-1 and V is TRBV11-2, with D perhaps matching TRBD1 (6 bases). The CDR3 contains 13 residues. V shed 5 bases and J shed 9 bases, with 14 bases lying between them. Germline values: CDR1 SGHAT, CDR2 FQNNGV. CDR3 nucleotides: TGTGCCAGCAGCGCCACAGGGTTGTTTGAGCAGTTCTTC. This codes for CASSATGLFEQFF.

About this clone itself: This specimen includes other DNA sequences encoding the same CDR3. This CDR3 reads CASRGQGAGNYGYTF. As DNA, the CDR3 is TGTGCCAGCAGGGGACAGGGGGCGGGGAACTATGGCTACACCTTC. The chain has TRBV6-1 and TRBJ1-2, with 12 bases matching TRBD1. The CDR3 runs 15 residues. V gave up 6 bases and J gave up 2 bases; unmatched junction bases: 4. Looked up from germline, CDR1 is MNHNS and CDR2 is SASEGT.

This rearrangement joins TRBV19 to TRBJ1-5; tentatively, D is TRBD1 (6 bases). This CDR3 spans 15 amino acids. CDR1 and CDR2 from the germline V gene are LNHDA and SQIVND (reference sequence). V dropped 4 bases and J dropped 3 bases, with 13 bases sitting between them. The CDR3 sequence is CASSNLGQPNQPQHF. CDR3 bases: TGTGCCAGTAGTAACCTCGGACAGCCCAATCAGCCCCAGCATTTT.

V usage is TRBV6-5 and J usage is TRBJ2-3; 9 bases are shared with TRBD1. This CDR3 contains 15 residues. V shed 7 bases and J 8 bases; nucleotides not matched to a gene: 13. Germline V lookup: CDR1 MNHEY, CDR2 SVGAGI. The CDR3 nucleotides read TGTGCCAGCACTCCAGATGGGGGGGGACAGGGTACGCAGTATTTT. The encoded protein is CASTPDGGGQGTQYF.

The J gene is TRBJ2-3, the V gene TRBV11-2; D gene ambiguous. Deletions cut 0 bases from V and 1 base from J, with 8 bases between. The CDR3 totals 15 residues. Germline CDR1 reads SGHAT; CDR2 reads FQNNGV. The CDR3 coding sequence is TGTGCCAGCAGCTTAGAATGGACGGGCACAGATACGCAGTATTTT. This gives the protein CASSLEWTGTDTQYF.

V is TRBV9 and J is TRBJ2-3, with 10 bases identical to TRBD1. J lost 2 bases, V lost 4 bases, and 7 bases had no gene match. CDR1 and CDR2 from the germline V gene are SGDLS and YYNGEE. The CDR3 runs 16 residues. This chain's CDR3 is CASSTFDRGLTDTQYF. The CDR3 DNA follows: TGTGCCAGCAGCACATTTGACAGGGGGCTCACAGATACGCAGTATTTT.

V and J are TRBV28 and TRBJ2-1; possible D gene TRBD2, 5 bases. CDR1 is MDHEN, CDR2 SYDVKM, per germline. V was trimmed by 3 bases and J by 2 bases, leaving 20 bases between them. This CDR3 spans 18 amino acids. CDR3: CASSFGGFGNPTYNEQFF. The CDR3 DNA follows: TGTGCCAGCAGTTTTGGTGGGTTCGGGAACCCAACCTACAATGAGCAGTTCTTC.

The count of this clone is one. The V gene is TRBV13, the J gene TRBJ2-7, with TRBD2 identical over 7 bases. Germline V gene lookup returns CDR1 PRHDT and CDR2 FYEKMQ (reference sequence). The junction had 11 bases not matched to a gene; V was cut back by 6 bases and J by 6 bases. CDR3 length: 14 residues. CDR3 amino acids: CASRSGRADPEQYF. CDR3 DNA sequence: TGTGCCAGCAGGTCGGGGAGGGCGGACCCCGAGCAGTACTTC.

The V and J genes are TRBV6-6 and TRBJ1-5; D gene uncertain. The V end lost 0 bases, the J end lost 5 bases, and 8 bases lay between the germline ends. This CDR3 contains 14 residues. Germline lookup yields CDR1 MNHNY and CDR2 SVGAGI (reference sequence). CDR3: CASSYSIRDQPQHF. The CDR3 DNA reads TGTGCCAGCAGTTACTCGATAAGGGATCAGCCCCAGCATTTT.

V usage is TRBV11-2 and J usage is TRBJ2-7; 9 bases match TRBD1. Germline assignment: CDR1 SGHAT and CDR2 FQNNGV. The CDR3 sequence is 14 residues long. Trimming took 5 bases from V and 4 from J; bases not matched to a gene: 6. In DNA, the CDR3 is TGTGCCAGCAGCGACAACAGGGGGCGATACGAGCAGTACTTC. Translated, it gives CASSDNRGRYEQYF.

The chain uses TRBV28 and TRBJ2-7; D gene unclear. Trimming shortened V by 3 bases and J by 6 bases, and 6 bases separated the two germline ends. The germline CDR1 and CDR2 sequences are MDHEN and SYDVKM. This CDR3 region has 11 residues. The CDR3: CASSLPGEQYF. The CDR3 DNA reads TGTGCCAGCAGTTTGCCCGGCGAGCAGTACTTC.

This chain joins TRBV9 and TRBJ2-7; D possibly corresponds to TRBD2 (5 bases). Trimming took 1 base from V and 3 from J, leaving 8 bases between them. Germline CDR1 is SGDLS and CDR2 is YYNGEE. There are 13 residues in the CDR3. The CDR3 region has the DNA TGTGCCAGCAGCGTAACCGGGAACTACGAGCAGTACTTC. Its protein is CASSVTGNYEQYF. Using reference TRBV9 and TRBJ2-7 for the parts outside the CDR3, the full variable domain is DSGVTQTPKHLITATGQRVTLRCSPRSGDLSVYWYQQSLDQGLQFLIQYYNGEERAKGNILERFSAQQFPDLHSELNLSSLELGDSALYFCASSVTGNYEQYFGPGTRLTVT.